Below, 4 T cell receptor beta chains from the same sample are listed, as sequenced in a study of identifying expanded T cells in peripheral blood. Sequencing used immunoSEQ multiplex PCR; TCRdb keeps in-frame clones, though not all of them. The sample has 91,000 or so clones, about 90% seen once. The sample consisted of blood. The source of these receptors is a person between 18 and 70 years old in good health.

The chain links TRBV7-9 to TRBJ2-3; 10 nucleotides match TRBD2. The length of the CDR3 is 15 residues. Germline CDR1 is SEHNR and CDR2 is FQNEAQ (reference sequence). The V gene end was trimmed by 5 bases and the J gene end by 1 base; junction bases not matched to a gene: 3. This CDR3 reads CASSPSGGGTDTQYF. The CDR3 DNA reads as TGTGCCAGCAGCCCCAGCGGGGGGGGCACAGATACGCAGTATTTT.

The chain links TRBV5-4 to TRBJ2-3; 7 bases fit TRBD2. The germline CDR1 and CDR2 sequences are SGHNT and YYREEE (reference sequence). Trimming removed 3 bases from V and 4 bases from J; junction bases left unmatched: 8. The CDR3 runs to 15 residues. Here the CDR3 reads CASSSSPAGADTQYF. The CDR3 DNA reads TGTGCCAGCAGCTCCTCCCCCGCGGGAGCAGATACGCAGTATTTT.

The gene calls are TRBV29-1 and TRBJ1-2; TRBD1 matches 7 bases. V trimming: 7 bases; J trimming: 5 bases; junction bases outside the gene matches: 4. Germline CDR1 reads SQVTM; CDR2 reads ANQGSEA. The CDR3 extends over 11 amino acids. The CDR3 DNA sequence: TGCAGCGCCTCGACAGGGTATGGCTACACCTTC. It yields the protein CSASTGYGYTF.

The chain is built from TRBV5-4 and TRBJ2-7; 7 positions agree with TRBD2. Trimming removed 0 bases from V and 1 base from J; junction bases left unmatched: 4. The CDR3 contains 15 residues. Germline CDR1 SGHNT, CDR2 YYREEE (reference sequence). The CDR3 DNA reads TGTGCCAGCAGCTTGGCGGCTAGCGGATCCTACGAGCAGTACTTC. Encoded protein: CASSLAASGSYEQYF. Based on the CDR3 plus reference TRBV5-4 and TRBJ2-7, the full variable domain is ETGVTQSPTHLIKTRGQQVTLRCSSQSGHNTVSWYQQALGQGPQFIFQYYREEENGRGNFPPRFSGLQFPNYSSELNVNALELDDSALYLCASSLAASGSYEQYFGPGTRLTVT.